These 28 T cell receptor beta chains were all obtained from the same sample, sequenced in a study of T-cell reconstitution after alpha-beta-depleted transplantation in children. Preparing the TCRbeta library involved the use of unique molecular identifiers. TCRdb reanalysed the PCR reads using MiXCR and keeps one entry per CDR3 protein. Of roughly 790,000 distinct CDR3 sequences listed, roughly 15% are singletons. The sample was PBMCs, mostly from graft donor cells, taken 360 days after TCRalphabeta/CD19-depleted stem cell transplant. The receptors originated from a male patient under 18 who had a stem cell transplant for acute lymphoblastic leukemia, so the T cells may come from the graft donor.

This clonotype was counted a few times. This chain connects TRBV10-3 to TRBJ1-4; 9 positions agree with TRBD1. There are 14 residues in the CDR3. The V segment lost 6 bases and the J segment 6 bases; nucleotides outside the gene matches: 5. Germline V CDR1 and CDR2: ENHRY, SYGVKD. As DNA, the CDR3 is TGTGCCATCAGGCCGGGACAGGGTGATGAAAAACTGTTTTTT. Protein sequence: CAIRPGQGDEKLFF.

This chain links TRBV15 with TRBJ2-1, with D perhaps TRBD2 (6 bases). Germline V CDR1 and CDR2: LNHNV, YYDKDF (reference sequence). CDR3 length equals 15 residues. Trimming stripped 0 bases from V and 8 bases from J, with 14 bases between. CDR3 coding DNA: TGTGCCACCAGCAGAGAAGTGGAGGGTCTCCATGAGCAGTTCTTC. Protein product: CATSREVEGLHEQFF.

As DNA, the CDR3 is TGTGCCAGCAGGGGCCCGGGACAGGGGGCCTATGGCTACACCTTC. Amino acids: CASRGPGQGAYGYTF. The chain combines TRBV25-1 with TRBJ1-2, with 12 bases matching TRBD1. Trimming cost V 6 bases and J 4 bases; bases outside gene matches: 6. The length of the CDR3 is 15 residues. In germline, CDR1 is MGHDK, CDR2 SYGVNS.

This clonotype was counted at least ten times. This sequence joins TRBV12-3 or TRBV12-4 and TRBJ2-7, with a possible D match to TRBD1 (7 bases). V was trimmed by 3 bases and J by 2 bases, leaving 14 bases between them. The CDR3 is 15 residues long. The CDR3 is CASSLEGATPYEQYF. The CDR3 DNA follows: TGTGCCAGCAGTTTGGAGGGGGCTACTCCCTACGAGCAGTACTTC.

This clonotype was seen more than once but under ten times. V gene TRBV20-1 combines with J gene TRBJ2-7; weak D call: TRBD2 (6 bases). Germline V gene data show CDR1 as DFQATT and CDR2 as SNEGSKA (reference sequence). The CDR3 is made up of 12 amino acids. Between the trimmed V and J ends, which lost 6 bases and 3 bases, there was a span of 12 bases. CDR3 residues: CSAGGRIYEQYF. DNA for the CDR3: TGCAGTGCCGGGGGACGCATCTACGAGCAGTACTTC.

This clonotype has a handful of counts. This chain links TRBV30 with TRBJ2-3; 7 bases map to TRBD1. Trimming took 1 base from V and 3 from J; bases not matched to a gene: 1. CDR3 length equals 13 residues. Germline CDR1 and CDR2: GTSNPN and SVGIG (reference sequence). CDR3 region: CAWSGQGTDTQYF. The CDR3 DNA reads as TGTGCCTGGAGTGGACAGGGAACAGATACGCAGTATTTT.

The chain couples TRBV11-1 to TRBJ2-7; D unresolved. The CDR3 sequence is 19 residues long. V lost 2 bases, J lost 3 bases, and 26 bases lay in between. The germline CDR1 and CDR2 sequences are SGHAT and FQDESV (reference sequence). Written as DNA, the CDR3 is TGTGCCAGCAGCTTATTGTCCCCCCGGACGGCTCAAGACCTCTACGAGCAGTACTTC. Translated: CASSLLSPRTAQDLYEQYF.

This chain uses TRBV6-5 with TRBJ1-5, with 12 bases that match TRBD1. The length of the CDR3 is 15 residues. After removal of 8 bases from V and 5 bases from J, the junction contained 7 bases not matched to a gene. Germline lookup yields CDR1 MNHEY and CDR2 SVGAGI. The CDR3 coding sequence is TGTGCCAGCTACGGGGGACAGGGGGCCCATCAGCCCCAGCATTTT. This translates into CASYGGQGAHQPQHF.

This clonotype was recorded at least ten times. The chain uses TRBV9 and TRBJ2-1; perhaps TRBD2 as D (5 bases). Deletions cut 0 bases from V and 6 bases from J, with 13 bases between. Germline V gene lookup returns CDR1 SGDLS and CDR2 YYNGEE. The CDR3 is made up of 15 amino acids. The CDR3, as DNA: TGTGCCAGCAGCGTAGGTGCGGGCGCTCTCAATGAGCAGTTCTTC. It encodes CASSVGAGALNEQFF.

Ten or more counts support this clonotype. The junction differs from germline at one of its ends, possibly a read error. The J gene is TRBJ2-7, the V gene TRBV5-1, with 10 bases lining up with TRBD1. Germline CDR1 reads SGHRS; CDR2 reads YFSETQ. The CDR3 runs to 14 residues. CDR3 nucleotides: TGTGCCAGCAGCCACCGGGACAGGGGCTACGAGCAGTACTTC. This gives the protein CASSHRDRGYEQYF.

The V call is TRBV5-4, the J call TRBJ1-4, with D uncertain. The CDR3 is made up of 14 amino acids. V was clipped by 0 bases and J by 6 bases, with 9 bases between them. Germline V lookup: CDR1 SGHNT, CDR2 YYREEE (reference sequence). CDR3 loop: CASSLVRFDEKLFF. The DNA of the CDR3 is TGTGCCAGCAGCTTGGTTCGTTTTGATGAAAAACTGTTTTTT.

This clonotype was seen a few times. This chain connects TRBV5-1 to TRBJ2-3; no firm D call. CDR1 is SGHRS and CDR2 is YFSETQ in the germline V gene. Between the trimmed V and J ends, which lost 0 bases and 2 bases, there was a span of 13 bases. The CDR3 has 16 amino acids. The DNA for the CDR3 is TGCGCCAGCAGCTTGGACTTTAGAGTGCCCACAGATACGCAGTATTTT. Encoded protein: CASSLDFRVPTDTQYF.

Many counts were recorded for this clonotype. The chain carries TRBV10-3 and TRBJ2-1, with 7 bases that match TRBD2. This CDR3 spans 16 amino acids. Germline V gene sequence: CDR1 ENHRY, CDR2 SYGVKD. V trimming: 0 bases; J trimming: 7 bases; junction bases outside the gene matches: 9. In DNA form, the CDR3 reads TGTGCCATCAGTGAGTCTGTGGGAGGGCCTATGAATGAGCAGTTCTTC. Translation gives CAISESVGGPMNEQFF.

The chain joins TRBV5-6 to TRBJ2-2; 7 bases map to TRBD1. CDR1 and CDR2 (germline): SGHDT, YYEEEE. CDR3 length: 14 residues. V was clipped by 6 bases and J by 6 bases; unmatched bases: 8. The CDR3 bases are TGTGCCAGCATCAACAGGGGCGGCGCCGGGGAGCTGTTTTTT. Protein product: CASINRGGAGELFF. Supplemented by reference TRBV5-6 and TRBJ2-2, the full variable domain reads DAGVTQSPTHLIKTRGQQVTLRCSPKSGHDTVSWYQQALGQGPQFIFQYYEEEERQRGNFPDRFSGHQFPNYSSELNVNALLLGDSALYLCASINRGGAGELFFGEGSRLTVL.

This clonotype has a handful of counts. The rearrangement uses TRBV5-1 and TRBJ1-2, with TRBD1 identical over 7 bases. Trimming took 2 bases from V and 8 from J; bases not matched to a gene: 9. The length of the CDR3 is 14 residues. CDR1 and CDR2 from the germline V gene are SGHRS and YFSETQ. CDR3 in amino acids: CASSFQTGLSGYTF. CDR3 coding DNA: TGCGCCAGCAGCTTCCAGACAGGGCTATCGGGCTACACCTTC.

V and J are TRBV5-1 and TRBJ2-7; D is possibly TRBD1 (6 bases). V was trimmed by 4 bases and J by 2 bases, leaving 13 bases between them. CDR3 length: 14 residues. Germline V gene lookup returns CDR1 SGHRS and CDR2 YFSETQ. In nucleotides, the CDR3 is TGCGCCAGCAGCCGGACAGTTTCTACCTACGAGCAGTACTTC. Encoded protein: CASSRTVSTYEQYF.

A few counts support this clonotype. The chain joins TRBV24-1 to TRBJ2-5, with unresolved D. Germline CDR1 is KGHDR and CDR2 is SFDVKD. The CDR3 runs to 15 residues. V lost 5 bases, J lost 5 bases, and 17 bases lay in between. In DNA form, the CDR3 reads TGTGCCACCAGTGCAGGCGCCGGGCCCAGGGAGACCCAGTACTTC. This encodes CATSAGAGPRETQYF.

This clonotype was detected only a few times. The rearrangement joins TRBV11-2 to TRBJ2-1, with 11 bases matching TRBD2. The CDR3 runs 15 residues. Per germline, CDR1 SGHAT and CDR2 FQNNGV. V shed 1 base, J shed 8 bases, and the junction held 4 bases outside the gene matches. The DNA for the CDR3 is TGTGCCAGCAGCTTAGTGGGTAGCGGGAGGGATGAGCAGTTCTTC. Protein product: CASSLVGSGRDEQFF.

Written as DNA, the CDR3 is TGCGCCAGCAGCTTGAAAACGGTACAGGGCTGTTACGAGCAGTACTTC. Protein: CASSLKTVQGCYEQYF. This rearrangement joins TRBV5-1 to TRBJ2-7; a possible D gene is TRBD1 (6 bases). The CDR3 spans 16 residues. Trimming pared 1 base from V and 4 bases from J, leaving 18 bases between. Germline assignment: CDR1 SGHRS and CDR2 YFSETQ.

This clonotype was counted a few times. J is TRBJ2-5 and V is TRBV7-3, with 11 bases matching TRBD1. This CDR3 spans 15 amino acids. V gave up 5 bases and J gave up 1 base; unmatched junction bases: 3. Germline values: CDR1 SGHTA, CDR2 FQGTGA. The CDR3 sequence is CASSRDRGVQETQYF. The CDR3 region has the DNA TGTGCCAGCAGCAGGGACAGGGGGGTCCAAGAGACCCAGTACTTC. The full variable domain, its missing parts supplied by reference TRBV7-3 and TRBJ2-5, is GAGVSQTPSNKVTEKGKYVELRCDPISGHTALYWYRQSLGQGPEFLIYFQGTGAADDSGLPNDRFFAVRPEGSVSTLKIQRTERGDSAVYLCASSRDRGVQETQYFGPGTRLLVL.

This rearrangement joins TRBV2 to TRBJ2-7, with no clear D. The V gene lost 2 bases and the J gene lost 0 bases, with 14 bases spanning the gap. The germline V gene encodes CDR1 SNHLY and CDR2 FYNNEI. The CDR3 has 16 residues. The DNA of the CDR3 is TGTGCCAGCAGTGAACCTGCCATGGATGTCTCCTACGAGCAGTACTTC. Protein: CASSEPAMDVSYEQYF.

This clonotype was seen many times. The gene calls are TRBV4-1 and TRBJ2-3, with 12 bases identical to TRBD2. There are 17 residues in the CDR3. Germline V lookup: CDR1 MGHRA, CDR2 YSYEKL. J was trimmed by 2 bases and V by 0 bases; bases with no gene match: 3. The CDR3: CASSQDGLAGITDTQYF. In DNA form, the CDR3 reads TGCGCCAGCAGCCAAGATGGACTAGCGGGAATCACAGATACGCAGTATTTT.

This sequence joins TRBV4-1 and TRBJ2-7; D gene ambiguous. The CDR3 consists of 13 residues. In germline, CDR1 is MGHRA, CDR2 YSYEKL. Between the trimmed V and J ends, which lost 3 bases and 2 bases, there was a span of 8 bases. The CDR3 sequence: CASSQARTYEQYF. Written as DNA, the CDR3 is TGCGCCAGCAGCCAGGCCAGGACCTACGAGCAGTACTTC.

This clonotype was seen ten or more times. J is TRBJ2-1 and V is TRBV19, with D uncertain. The CDR3 has 13 residues. Germline V lookup: CDR1 LNHDA, CDR2 SQIVND (reference sequence). The V end was cut by 5 bases, the J end by 2 bases, with 7 bases between. Written as DNA, the CDR3 is TGTGCCAGTAGTCCCCAGGCCTACAATGAGCAGTTCTTC. Encoded protein: CASSPQAYNEQFF.

V usage is TRBV30 and J usage is TRBJ2-2; 7 bases match TRBD2. Germline trimming cut 2 bases from V and 5 bases from J; bases unmatched to any gene: 5. The CDR3 loop spans 14 amino acids. Germline V gene lookup returns CDR1 GTSNPN and CDR2 SVGIG (reference sequence). CDR3 nucleotides: TGTGCCTGGAGTCAACCGCGGGAGACCGGGGAGCTGTTTTTT. It codes for CAWSQPRETGELFF.

This clonotype was observed a few times. The gene calls are TRBV5-1 and TRBJ1-3, with D unclear. This CDR3 is 16 amino acids long. Germline V gene data show CDR1 as SGHRS and CDR2 as YFSETQ. V lost 1 base and J 7 bases, leaving 18 bases between the germline ends. The CDR3 nucleotides read TGCGCCAGCAGCTTGTCTGGCGCGGTAAGATTCAACACCATATATTTT. Translation gives CASSLSGAVRFNTIYF.

In its sample, this clonotype was seen many times. V is TRBV9 and J is TRBJ2-6; D not resolved. Trimming cost V 3 bases and J 2 bases, with 6 bases left between them. The CDR3 sequence is 14 residues long. Germline V lookup: CDR1 SGDLS, CDR2 YYNGEE. The CDR3 sequence is CASSARTGANVLTF. Here the CDR3 DNA reads TGTGCCAGCAGCGCCCGGACTGGGGCCAACGTCCTGACTTTC.

J is TRBJ2-6 and V is TRBV29-1, with unresolved D. The CDR3 has 13 residues. Trimming took off 5 bases at V and 2 bases at J, with 7 bases between the two ends. Germline CDR1 SQVTM, CDR2 ANQGSEA. In DNA, the CDR3 is TGCAGCGTTAGGGAAACTGGGGCCAACGTCCTGACTTTC. Its translation: CSVRETGANVLTF. Filled out from reference TRBV29-1 and TRBJ2-6, the complete variable domain reads SAVISQKPSRDICQRGTSLTIQCQVDSQVTMMFWYRQQPGQSLTLIATANQGSEATYESGFVIDKFPISRPNLTFSTLTVSNMSPEDSSIYLCSVRETGANVLTFGAGSRLTVL.